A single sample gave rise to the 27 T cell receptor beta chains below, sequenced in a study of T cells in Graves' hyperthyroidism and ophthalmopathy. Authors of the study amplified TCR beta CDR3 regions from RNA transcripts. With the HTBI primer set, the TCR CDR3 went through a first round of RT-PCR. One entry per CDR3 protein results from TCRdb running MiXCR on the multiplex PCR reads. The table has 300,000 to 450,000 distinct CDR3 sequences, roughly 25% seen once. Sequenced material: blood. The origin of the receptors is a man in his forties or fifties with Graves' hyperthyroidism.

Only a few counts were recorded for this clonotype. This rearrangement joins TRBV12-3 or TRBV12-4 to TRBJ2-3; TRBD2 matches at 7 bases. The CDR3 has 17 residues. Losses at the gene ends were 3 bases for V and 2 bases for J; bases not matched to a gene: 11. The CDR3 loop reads CASSLLASGSYTDTQYF. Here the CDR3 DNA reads TGTGCCAGCAGTTTGCTGGCTAGCGGTAGTTACACAGATACGCAGTATTTT.

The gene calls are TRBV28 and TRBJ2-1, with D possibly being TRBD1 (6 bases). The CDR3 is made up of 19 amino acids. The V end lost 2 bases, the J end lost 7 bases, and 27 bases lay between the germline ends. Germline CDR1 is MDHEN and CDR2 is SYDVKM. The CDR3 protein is CASSLTPTDRFAYGNEQFF. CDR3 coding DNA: TGTGCCAGCAGTTTAACACCCACGGACAGATTCGCGTATGGAAATGAGCAGTTCTTC. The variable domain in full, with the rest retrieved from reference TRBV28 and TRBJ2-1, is DVKVTQSSRYLVKRTGEKVFLECVQDMDHENMFWYRQDPGLGLRLIYFSYDVKMKEKGDIPEGYSVSREKKERFSLILESASTNQTSMYLCASSLTPTDRFAYGNEQFFGPGTRLTVL.

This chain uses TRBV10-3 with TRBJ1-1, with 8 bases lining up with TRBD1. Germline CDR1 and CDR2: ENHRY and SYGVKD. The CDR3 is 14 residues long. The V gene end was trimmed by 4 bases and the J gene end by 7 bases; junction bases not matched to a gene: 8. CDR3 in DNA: TGTGCCATCAGTGTAGCGGGACAGGTTAGTGAAGCTTTCTTT. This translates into CAISVAGQVSEAFF.

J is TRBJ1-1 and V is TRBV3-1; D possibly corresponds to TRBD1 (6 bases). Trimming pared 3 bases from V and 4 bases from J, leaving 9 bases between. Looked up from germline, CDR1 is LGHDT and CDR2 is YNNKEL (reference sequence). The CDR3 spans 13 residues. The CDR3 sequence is CASSQGAATEAFF. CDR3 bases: TGTGCCAGCAGCCAGGGGGCGGCCACTGAAGCTTTCTTT.

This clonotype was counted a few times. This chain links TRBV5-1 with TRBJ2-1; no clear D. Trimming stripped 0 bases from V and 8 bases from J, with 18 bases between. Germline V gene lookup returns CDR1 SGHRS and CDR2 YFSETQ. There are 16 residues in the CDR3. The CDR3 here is CASSLDDSRLWDEQFF. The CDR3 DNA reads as TGCGCCAGCAGCTTGGATGACTCGCGGCTTTGGGATGAGCAGTTCTTC. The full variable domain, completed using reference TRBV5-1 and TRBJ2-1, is KAGVTQTPRYLIKTRGQQVTLSCSPISGHRSVSWYQQTPGQGLQFLFEYFSETQRNKGNFPGRFSGRQFSNSRSEMNVSTLELGDSALYLCASSLDDSRLWDEQFFGPGTRLTVL.

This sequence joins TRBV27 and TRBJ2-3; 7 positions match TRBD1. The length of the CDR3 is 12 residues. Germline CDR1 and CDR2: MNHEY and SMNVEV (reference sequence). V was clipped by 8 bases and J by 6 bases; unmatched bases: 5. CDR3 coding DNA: TGTGCCAGCCAAGACAGGGAGGATACGCAGTATTTT. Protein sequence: CASQDREDTQYF.

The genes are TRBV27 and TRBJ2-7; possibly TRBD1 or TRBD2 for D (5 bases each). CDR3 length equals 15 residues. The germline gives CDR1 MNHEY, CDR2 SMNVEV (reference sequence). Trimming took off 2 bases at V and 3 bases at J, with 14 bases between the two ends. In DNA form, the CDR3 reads TGTGCCAGCAGTTTACTCCGGGACGACATCTACGAGCAGTACTTC. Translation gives CASSLLRDDIYEQYF.

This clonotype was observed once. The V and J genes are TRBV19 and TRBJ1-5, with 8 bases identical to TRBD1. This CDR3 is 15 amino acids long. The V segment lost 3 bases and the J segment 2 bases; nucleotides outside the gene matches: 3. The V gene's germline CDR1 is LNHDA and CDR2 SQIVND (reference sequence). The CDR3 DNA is TGTGCCAGTAGTATGGAGGACAGGGGCAATCAGCCCCAGCATTTT. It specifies CASSMEDRGNQPQHF.

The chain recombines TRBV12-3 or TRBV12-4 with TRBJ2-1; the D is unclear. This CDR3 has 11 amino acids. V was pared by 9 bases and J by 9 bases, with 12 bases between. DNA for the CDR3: TGTGCCAGTAAAATCGTCGGTGAGCAGTTCTTC. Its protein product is CASKIVGEQFF.

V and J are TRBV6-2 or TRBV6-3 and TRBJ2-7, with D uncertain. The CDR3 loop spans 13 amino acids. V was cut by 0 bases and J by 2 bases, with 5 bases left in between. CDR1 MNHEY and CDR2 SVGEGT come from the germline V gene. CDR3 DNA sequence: TGTGCCAGCAGTTACTCGCCGACCTACGAGCAGTACTTC. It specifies CASSYSPTYEQYF.

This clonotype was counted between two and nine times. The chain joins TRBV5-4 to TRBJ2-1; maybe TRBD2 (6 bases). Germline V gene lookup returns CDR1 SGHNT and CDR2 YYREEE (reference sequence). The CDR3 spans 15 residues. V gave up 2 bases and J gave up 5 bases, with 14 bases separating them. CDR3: CASSFTSLKDNEQFF. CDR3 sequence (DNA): TGTGCCAGCAGCTTCACTAGCTTAAAGGACAATGAGCAGTTCTTC.

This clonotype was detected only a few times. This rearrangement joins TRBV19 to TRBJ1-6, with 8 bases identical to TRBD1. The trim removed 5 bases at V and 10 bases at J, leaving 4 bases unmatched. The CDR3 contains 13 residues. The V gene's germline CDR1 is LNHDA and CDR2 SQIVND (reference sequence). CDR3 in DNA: TGTGCCAGTAGTCCGGACAGGGACTCACCCCTCCACTTT. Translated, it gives CASSPDRDSPLHF.

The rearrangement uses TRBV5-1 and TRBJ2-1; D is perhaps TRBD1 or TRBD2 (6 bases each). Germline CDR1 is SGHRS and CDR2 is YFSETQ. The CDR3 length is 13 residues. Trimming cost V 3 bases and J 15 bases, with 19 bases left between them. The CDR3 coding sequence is TGCGCCAGCAGCTCAGTGAGGGGGGCGGTAGGGTTCTTC. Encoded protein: CASSSVRGAVGFF.

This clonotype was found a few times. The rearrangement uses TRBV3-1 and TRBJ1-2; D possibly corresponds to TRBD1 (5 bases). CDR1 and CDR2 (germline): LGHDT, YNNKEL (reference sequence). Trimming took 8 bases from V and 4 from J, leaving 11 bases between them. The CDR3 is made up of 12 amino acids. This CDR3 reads CASSTVSYGYTF. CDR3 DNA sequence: TGTGCCAGCTCGACAGTATCCTATGGCTACACCTTC.

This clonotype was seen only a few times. This CDR3 is CASSQGLAGVTDTQYF. The CDR3 nucleotides read TGTGCCAGCAGCCAGGGACTAGCGGGAGTAACAGATACGCAGTATTTT. The chain employs TRBV11-3 and TRBJ2-3, with TRBD2 matching 14 bases. The germline gives CDR1 SGHNT, CDR2 YENEEA. This CDR3 is built from 16 residues. V lost 5 bases to trimming and J lost 3 bases; unmatched junction nucleotides: 4.

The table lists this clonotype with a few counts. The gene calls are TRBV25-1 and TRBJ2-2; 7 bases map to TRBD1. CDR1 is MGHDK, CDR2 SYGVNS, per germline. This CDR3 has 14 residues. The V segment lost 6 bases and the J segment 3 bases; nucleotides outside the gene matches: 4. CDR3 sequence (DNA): TGTGCCAGCAGGCGCACAGGGGACACCGGGGAGCTGTTTTTT. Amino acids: CASRRTGDTGELFF.

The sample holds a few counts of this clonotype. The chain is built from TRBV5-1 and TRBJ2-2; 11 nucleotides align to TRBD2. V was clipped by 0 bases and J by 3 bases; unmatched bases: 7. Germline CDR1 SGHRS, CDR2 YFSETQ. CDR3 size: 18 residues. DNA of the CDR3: TGCGCCAGCAGCTTGGGTACTAGCGGGGGACCCGACACCGGGGAGCTGTTTTTT. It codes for CASSLGTSGGPDTGELFF.

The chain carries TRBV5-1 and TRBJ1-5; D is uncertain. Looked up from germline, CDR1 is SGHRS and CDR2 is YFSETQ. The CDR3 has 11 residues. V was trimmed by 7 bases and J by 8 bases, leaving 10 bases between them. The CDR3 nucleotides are TGCGCCAGCCCCTTTTCTGAGCCCCAGCATTTT. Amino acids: CASPFSEPQHF.

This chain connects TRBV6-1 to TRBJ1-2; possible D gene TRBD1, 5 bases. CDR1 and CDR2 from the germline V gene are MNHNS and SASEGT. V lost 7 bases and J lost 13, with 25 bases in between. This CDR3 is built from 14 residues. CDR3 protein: CASTMNTGTEARTF. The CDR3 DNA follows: TGTGCCAGCACCATGAATACCGGGACCGAGGCTCGCACCTTC.

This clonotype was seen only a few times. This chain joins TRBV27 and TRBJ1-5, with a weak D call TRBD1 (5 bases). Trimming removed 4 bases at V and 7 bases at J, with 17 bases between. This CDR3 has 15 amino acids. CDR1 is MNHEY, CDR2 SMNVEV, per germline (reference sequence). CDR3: CASSSWARAGQPQHF. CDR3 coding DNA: TGTGCCAGCAGTTCTTGGGCCAGGGCCGGCCAGCCCCAGCATTTT.

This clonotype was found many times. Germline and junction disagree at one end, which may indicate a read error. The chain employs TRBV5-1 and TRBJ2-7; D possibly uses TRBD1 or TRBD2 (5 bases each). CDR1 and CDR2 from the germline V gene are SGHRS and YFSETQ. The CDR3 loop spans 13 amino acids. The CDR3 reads CASSLAGTHEQYF. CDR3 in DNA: TGTGCCAGCAGCTTAGCAGGGACCCACGAGCAGTACTTC.

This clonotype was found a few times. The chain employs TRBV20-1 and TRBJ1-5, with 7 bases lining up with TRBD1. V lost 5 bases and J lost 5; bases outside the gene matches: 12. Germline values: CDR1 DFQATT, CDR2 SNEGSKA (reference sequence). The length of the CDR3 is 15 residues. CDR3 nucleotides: TGCAGTGCTTCGACTCTTCAGGGGGTGGATCAGCCCCAGCATTTT. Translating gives CSASTLQGVDQPQHF.

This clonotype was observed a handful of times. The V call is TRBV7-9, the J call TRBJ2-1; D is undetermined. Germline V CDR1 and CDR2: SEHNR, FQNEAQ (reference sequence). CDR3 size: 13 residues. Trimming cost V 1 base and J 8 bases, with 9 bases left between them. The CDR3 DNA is TGTGCCAGCAGCTTAGTAGAGCACGATGAGCAGTTCTTC. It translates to CASSLVEHDEQFF.

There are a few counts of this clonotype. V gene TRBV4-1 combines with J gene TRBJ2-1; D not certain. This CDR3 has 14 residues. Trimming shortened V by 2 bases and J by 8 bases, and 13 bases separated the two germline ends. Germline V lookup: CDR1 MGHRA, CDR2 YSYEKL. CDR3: CASSQYSSSYEQFF. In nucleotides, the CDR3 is TGCGCCAGCAGCCAATATTCCTCTTCTTATGAGCAGTTCTTC.

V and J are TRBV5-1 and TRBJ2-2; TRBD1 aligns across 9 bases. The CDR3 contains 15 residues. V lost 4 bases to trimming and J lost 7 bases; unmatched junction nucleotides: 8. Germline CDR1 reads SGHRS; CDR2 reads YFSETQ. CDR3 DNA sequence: TGCGCCAGCAGCGTCACAGGGGGCGCGATCGGGGAGCTGTTTTTT. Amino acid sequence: CASSVTGGAIGELFF.

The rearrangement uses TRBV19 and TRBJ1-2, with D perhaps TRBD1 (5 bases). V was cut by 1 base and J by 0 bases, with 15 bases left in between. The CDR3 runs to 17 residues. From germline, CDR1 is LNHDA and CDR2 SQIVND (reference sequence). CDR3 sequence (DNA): TGTGCCAGTAGTATAGGGGGCAGTACCAGCACTAACTATGGCTACACCTTC. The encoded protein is CASSIGGSTSTNYGYTF.

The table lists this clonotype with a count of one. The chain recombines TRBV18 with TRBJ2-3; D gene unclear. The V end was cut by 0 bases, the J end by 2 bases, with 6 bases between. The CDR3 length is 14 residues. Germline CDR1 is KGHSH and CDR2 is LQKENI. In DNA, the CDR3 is TGTGCCAGCTCACCACCGAGTTCCACAGATACGCAGTATTTT. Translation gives CASSPPSSTDTQYF.